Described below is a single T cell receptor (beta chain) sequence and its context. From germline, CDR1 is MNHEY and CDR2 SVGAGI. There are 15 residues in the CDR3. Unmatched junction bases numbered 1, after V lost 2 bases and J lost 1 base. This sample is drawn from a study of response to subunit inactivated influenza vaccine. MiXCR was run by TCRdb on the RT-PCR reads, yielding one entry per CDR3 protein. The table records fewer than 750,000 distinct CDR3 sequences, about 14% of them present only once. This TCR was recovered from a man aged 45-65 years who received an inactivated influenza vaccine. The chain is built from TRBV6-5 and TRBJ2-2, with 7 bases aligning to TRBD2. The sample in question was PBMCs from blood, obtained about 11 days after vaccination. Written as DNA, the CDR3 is TGTGCCAGCAGTTACGGGGGGGGGAACACCGGGGAGCTGTTTTTT. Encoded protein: CASSYGGGNTGELFF.